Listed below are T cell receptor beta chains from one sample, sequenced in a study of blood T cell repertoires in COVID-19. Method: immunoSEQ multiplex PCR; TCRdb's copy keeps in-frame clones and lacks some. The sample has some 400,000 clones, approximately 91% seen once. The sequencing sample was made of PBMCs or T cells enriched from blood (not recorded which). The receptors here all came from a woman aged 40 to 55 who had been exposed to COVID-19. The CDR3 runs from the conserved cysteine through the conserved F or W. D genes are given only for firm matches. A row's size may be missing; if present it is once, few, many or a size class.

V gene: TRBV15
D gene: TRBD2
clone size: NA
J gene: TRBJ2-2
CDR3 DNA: TGTGCCACCAGCAGAGATAGCGGGGCCCCGTGGACCGGGGAGCTGTTTTTT
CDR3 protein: CATSRDSGAPWTGELFF

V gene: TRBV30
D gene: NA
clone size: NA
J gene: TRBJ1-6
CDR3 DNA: TGTGCCTGGAGCAGGGGCCGACCCATGAGCTCCTATAATTCACCCCTCCACTTT
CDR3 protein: CAWSRGRPMSSYNSPLHF

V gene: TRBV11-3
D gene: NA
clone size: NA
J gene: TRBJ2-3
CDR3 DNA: TGTGCCAGCAGCCAAGGGGCGGATACGCAGTATTTT
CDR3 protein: CASSQGADTQYF

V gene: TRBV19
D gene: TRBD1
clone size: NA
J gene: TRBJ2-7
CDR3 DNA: TGTGCCAGTAGTATAGCAGTCGGCCTAGGGGGCCGGGGAAACTACGAGCAGTACTTC
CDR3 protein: CASSIAVGLGGRGNYEQYF

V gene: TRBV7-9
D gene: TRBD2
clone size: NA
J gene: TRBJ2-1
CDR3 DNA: TGTGCCAGCAGCTTAAGCGGGAGAAACCATGAGCAGTTCTTC
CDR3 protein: CASSLSGRNHEQFF

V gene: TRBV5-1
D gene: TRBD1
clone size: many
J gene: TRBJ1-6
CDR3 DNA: TGCGCCAGCAGCCCGGGACAGCGACAGAATTCACCCCTCCACTTT
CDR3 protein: CASSPGQRQNSPLHF

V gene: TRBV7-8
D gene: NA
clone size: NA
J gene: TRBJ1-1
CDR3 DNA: TGTGCCAGCAGCCCATCCACCAAACGAACAGGGCCCCACACTGAAGCTTTCTTT
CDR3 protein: CASSPSTKRTGPHTEAFF

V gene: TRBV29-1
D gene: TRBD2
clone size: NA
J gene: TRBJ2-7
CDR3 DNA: TGCAGCGTTGTCATGGGGGAGGGCACCTACGAGCAGTACTTC
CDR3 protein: CSVVMGEGTYEQYF

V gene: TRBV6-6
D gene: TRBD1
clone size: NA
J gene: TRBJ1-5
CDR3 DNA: TGTGCCAGCAGTCCGGGACAGATCACGAATCAGCCCCAGCATTTT
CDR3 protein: CASSPGQITNQPQHF

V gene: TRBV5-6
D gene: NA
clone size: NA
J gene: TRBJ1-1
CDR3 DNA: TGTGCCAGCAGACGCCGGGGGGCTGGGAACACTGAAGCTTTCTTT
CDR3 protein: CASRRRGAGNTEAFF

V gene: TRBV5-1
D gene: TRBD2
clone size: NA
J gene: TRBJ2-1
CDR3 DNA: TGCGCCAGCAGCCCGCCACACACTAGCGGGGGTAGCAATGAGCAGTTCTTC
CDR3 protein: CASSPPHTSGGSNEQFF

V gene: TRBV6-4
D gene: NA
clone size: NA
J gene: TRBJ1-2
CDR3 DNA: TGTGCCAGCAGTGTGGAGGCAGGAGCTAACTATGGCTACACCTTC
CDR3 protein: CASSVEAGANYGYTF

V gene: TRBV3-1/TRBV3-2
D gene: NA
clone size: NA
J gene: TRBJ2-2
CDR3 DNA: TGTGCCAGCAGCCAAGACCGTGGGCAGAACACCGGGGAGCTGTTTTTT
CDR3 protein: CASSQDRGQNTGELFF

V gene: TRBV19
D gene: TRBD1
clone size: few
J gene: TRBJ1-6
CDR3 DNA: TGTGCCAGTAGTACCACAGGGGGTAATTCACCCCTCCACTTT
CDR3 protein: CASSTTGGNSPLHF

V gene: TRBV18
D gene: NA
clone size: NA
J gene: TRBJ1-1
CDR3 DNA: TGTGCCAGCTCACCGACTGCGACGGGGAACACTGAAGCTTTCTTT
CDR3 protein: CASSPTATGNTEAFF

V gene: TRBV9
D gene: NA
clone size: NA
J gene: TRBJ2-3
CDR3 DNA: TGTGCCAGCAGCGTAGAAGACACTAGCACAGATACGCAGTATTTT
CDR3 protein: CASSVEDTSTDTQYF

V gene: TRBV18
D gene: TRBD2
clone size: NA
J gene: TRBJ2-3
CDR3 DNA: TGTGCCAGCTCACCGGGCGGGGGGCAAGATACGCAGTATTTT
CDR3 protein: CASSPGGGQDTQYF

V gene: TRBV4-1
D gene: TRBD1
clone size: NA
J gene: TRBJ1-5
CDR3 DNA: TGCGCCAGCAGCCAAGACGAGGAGGACAGGGGGCGCGGGGTGAGCAATCAGCCCCAGCATTTT
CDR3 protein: CASSQDEEDRGRGVSNQPQHF

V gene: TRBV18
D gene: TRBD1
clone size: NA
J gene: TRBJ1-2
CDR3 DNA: TGTGCCAGCTCAACATTTGAAGCAGGGGGCACTAACTATGGCTACACCTTC
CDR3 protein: CASSTFEAGGTNYGYTF

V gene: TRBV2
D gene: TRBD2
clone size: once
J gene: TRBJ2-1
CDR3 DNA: TGTGCCAGCAGTCTCCGACTAGCGGGCTCCTACAATGAGCAGTTCTTC
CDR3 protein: CASSLRLAGSYNEQFF

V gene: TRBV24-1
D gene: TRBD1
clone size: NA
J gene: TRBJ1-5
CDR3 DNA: TGTGCCACCAGTGGACAGGGAGCGGGTCAGCCCCAGCATTTT
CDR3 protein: CATSGQGAGQPQHF

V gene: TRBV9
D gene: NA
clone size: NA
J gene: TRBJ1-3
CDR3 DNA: TGTGCCAGCAGCGTAGCGCAGACAGGAAACACCATATATTTT
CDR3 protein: CASSVAQTGNTIYF

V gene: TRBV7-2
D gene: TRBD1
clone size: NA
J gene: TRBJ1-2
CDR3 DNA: TGTGCCAGCAGCTCAAGGGACGGGACAGCTAACTATGGCTACACCTTC
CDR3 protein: CASSSRDGTANYGYTF

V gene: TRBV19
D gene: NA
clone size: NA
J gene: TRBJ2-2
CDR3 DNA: TGTGCCAGTAACCCAGTCCGGGGTAGTGGCACCGGGGAGCTGTTTTTT
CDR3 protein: CASNPVRGSGTGELFF

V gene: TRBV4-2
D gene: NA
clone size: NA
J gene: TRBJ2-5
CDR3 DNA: TGTGCCAGCAGCCAAGAAGAACGAGCGATGGAGACCCAGTACTTC
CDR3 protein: CASSQEERAMETQYF

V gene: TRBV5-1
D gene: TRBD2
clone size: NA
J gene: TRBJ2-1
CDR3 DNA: TGCGCCAGCAGCTTGGGGACTAGCGGGGGGGCTTATGAGCAGTTCTTC
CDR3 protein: CASSLGTSGGAYEQFF

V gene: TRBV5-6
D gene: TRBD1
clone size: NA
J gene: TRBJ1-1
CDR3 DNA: TGTGCCAGCAGCTTCACGACAGGGGGCAAAAGTACTGAAGCTTTCTTT
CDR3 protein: CASSFTTGGKSTEAFF

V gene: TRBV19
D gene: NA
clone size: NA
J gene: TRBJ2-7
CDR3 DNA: TGTGCCAGTACTGAAGTCGGGGGGCGAGGATACGAGCAGTACTTC
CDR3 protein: CASTEVGGRGYEQYF

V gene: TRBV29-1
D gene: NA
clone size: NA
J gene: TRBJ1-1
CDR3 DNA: TGCAGCGTTGAATGGGGCGACAGAGAAGCTTTCTTT
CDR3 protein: CSVEWGDREAFF

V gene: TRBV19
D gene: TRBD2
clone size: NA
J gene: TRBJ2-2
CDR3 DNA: TGTGCCAGTAGTCTAGCGGGGAAAAGGACCGGGGAGCTGTTTTTT
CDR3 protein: CASSLAGKRTGELFF

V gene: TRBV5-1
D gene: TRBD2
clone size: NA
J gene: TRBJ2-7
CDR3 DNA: TGCGCCAGCAGCCGTAGCGGGGGTTTGGACGAGCAGTACTTC
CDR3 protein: CASSRSGGLDEQYF

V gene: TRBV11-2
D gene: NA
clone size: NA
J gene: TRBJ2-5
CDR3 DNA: TGTGCCAGCAGCTTTCGCAGGGCTCAAGAGACCCAGTACTTC
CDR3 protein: CASSFRRAQETQYF

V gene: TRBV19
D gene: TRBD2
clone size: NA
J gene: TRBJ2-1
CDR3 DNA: TGTGCCAGTAGTATAGGCGGGGGAACTTCCTCCAATGAGCAGTTCTTC
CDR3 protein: CASSIGGGTSSNEQFF

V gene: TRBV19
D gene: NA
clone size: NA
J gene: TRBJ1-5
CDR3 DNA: TGTGCCAGTAGTAACCAGGGAAGTGTTGGAGGCAATCAGCCCCAGCATTTT
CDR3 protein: CASSNQGSVGGNQPQHF

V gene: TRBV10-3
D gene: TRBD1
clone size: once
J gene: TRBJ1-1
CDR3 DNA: TGTGCCATCAGTGAGGGGGACAGGGCTAACACTGAAGCTTTCTTT
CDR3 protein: CAISEGDRANTEAFF

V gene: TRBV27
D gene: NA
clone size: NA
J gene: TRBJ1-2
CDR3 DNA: TGTGCCAGCAGTATAGCATCAGAATACCATGGCTACACCTTC
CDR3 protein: CASSIASEYHGYTF

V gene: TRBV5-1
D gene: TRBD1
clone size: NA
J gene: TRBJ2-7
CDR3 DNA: TGCGCCAGCAGCCCCACCCGGACAGGGTCGACCTACGAGCAGTACTTC
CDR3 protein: CASSPTRTGSTYEQYF

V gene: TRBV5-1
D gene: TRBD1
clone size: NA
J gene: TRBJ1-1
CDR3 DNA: TGCGCCAGCAGCAGGGGGACAGGGGAGACTGAAGCTTTCTTT
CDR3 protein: CASSRGTGETEAFF

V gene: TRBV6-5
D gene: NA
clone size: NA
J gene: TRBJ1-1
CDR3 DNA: TGTGCCAGCAGGAGCCAAATGAACACTGAAGCTTTCTTT
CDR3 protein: CASRSQMNTEAFF

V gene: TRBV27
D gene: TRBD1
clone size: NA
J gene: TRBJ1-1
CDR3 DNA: TGTGCCAGCAGTCCGCGGACAGGGTGGTACACTGAAGCTTTCTTT
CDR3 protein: CASSPRTGWYTEAFF

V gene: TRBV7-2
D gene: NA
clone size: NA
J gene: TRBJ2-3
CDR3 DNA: TGTGCCAGCAGCCAGCCCATACAGGGTAATACAGATACGCAGTATTTT
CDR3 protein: CASSQPIQGNTDTQYF

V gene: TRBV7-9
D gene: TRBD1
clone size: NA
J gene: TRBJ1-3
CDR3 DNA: TGTGCCAGCAGCTCGGACAGGCCCGGAAACACCATATATTTT
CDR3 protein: CASSSDRPGNTIYF

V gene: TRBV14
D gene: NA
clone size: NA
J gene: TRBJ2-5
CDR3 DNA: TGTGCCAGCAGCCAAGATTCAATCCGGGTAGACGAGACCCAGTACTTC
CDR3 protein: CASSQDSIRVDETQYF

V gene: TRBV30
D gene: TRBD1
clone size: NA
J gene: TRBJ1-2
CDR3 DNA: TGTGCCTGGAGTGGGCCCGGGACAGGGGGTAAATTTTCCTATGGCTACACCTTC
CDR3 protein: CAWSGPGTGGKFSYGYTF

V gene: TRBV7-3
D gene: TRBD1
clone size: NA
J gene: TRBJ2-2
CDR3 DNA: TGTGCCAGCAGCCGCCAACAGGGGGTAAACACCGGGGAGCTGTTTTTT
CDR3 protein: CASSRQQGVNTGELFF

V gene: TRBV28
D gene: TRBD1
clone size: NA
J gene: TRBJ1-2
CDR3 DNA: TGTGCCAGCAGCTCACCGGGACAGACTAACTATGGCTACACCTTC
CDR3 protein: CASSSPGQTNYGYTF

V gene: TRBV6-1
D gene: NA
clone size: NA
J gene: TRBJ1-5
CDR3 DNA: TGTGCCAGCAGTGAAAGGGGTAGTAGCAATCAGCCCCAGCATTTT
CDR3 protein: CASSERGSSNQPQHF

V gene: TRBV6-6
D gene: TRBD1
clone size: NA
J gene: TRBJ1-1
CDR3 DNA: TGTGCCAGCAGCGCCCATGGACAGGGGGCGAACACTGAAGCTTTCTTT
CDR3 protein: CASSAHGQGANTEAFF